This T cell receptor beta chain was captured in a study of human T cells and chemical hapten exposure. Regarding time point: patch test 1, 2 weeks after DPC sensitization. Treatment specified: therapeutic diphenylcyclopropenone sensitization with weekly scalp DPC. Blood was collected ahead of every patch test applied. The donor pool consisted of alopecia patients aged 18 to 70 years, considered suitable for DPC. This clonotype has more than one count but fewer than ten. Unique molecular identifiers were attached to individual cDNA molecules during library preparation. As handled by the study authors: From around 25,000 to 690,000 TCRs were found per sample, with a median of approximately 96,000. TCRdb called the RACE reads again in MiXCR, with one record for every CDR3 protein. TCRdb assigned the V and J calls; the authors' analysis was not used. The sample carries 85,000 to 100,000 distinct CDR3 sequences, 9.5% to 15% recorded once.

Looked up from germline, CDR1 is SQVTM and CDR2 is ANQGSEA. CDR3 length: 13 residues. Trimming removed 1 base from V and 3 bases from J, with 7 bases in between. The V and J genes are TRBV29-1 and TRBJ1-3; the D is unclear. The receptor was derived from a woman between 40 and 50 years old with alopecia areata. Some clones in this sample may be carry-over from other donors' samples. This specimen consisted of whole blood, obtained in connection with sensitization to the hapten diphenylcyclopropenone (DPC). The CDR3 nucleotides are TGCAGCGTTGAAGGGCCGAATGGAAACACCATATATTTT. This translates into CSVEGPNGNTIYF.